This T cell receptor beta chain is from a study of T cell repertoires in cytomegalovirus infection. TCRdb redid the calling of the reads with MiXCR, one entry per CDR3 protein. The sample comprises about 920,000 distinct CDR3 sequences, around 32% of which are singletons, and around 15% rests with the top ten. From germline, CDR1 is SGHAT and CDR2 FQNNGV. The CDR3 totals 15 residues. Trimming took 4 bases from V and 1 from J; bases not matched to a gene: 3. This clonotype has a handful of counts. The antigen remains unidentified. The sample consisted of cultured CD8+ T cells from PBMCs, taken from culture after CMV antigen stimulation. This TCR derives from a human donor in good health (CMV status not recorded). Some clones in this sample may be carry-over from other donors' samples. The chain couples TRBV11-2 to TRBJ1-3; 8 positions agree with TRBD1. The CDR3 region is CASSSWTGSGNTIYF. The CDR3 region has the DNA TGTGCCAGCAGCTCCTGGACAGGGTCTGGAAACACCATATATTTT.